The rows below give T cell receptor beta chains drawn from one sample of a study of blood T cell repertoires in COVID-19. The method was immunoSEQ multiplex PCR; TCRdb's version includes in-frame clones alone and lacks a portion of them. Found here are 150,000 to 200,000 clones, around 80% of them singletons; the top ten hold 17%. Sequencing input: PBMCs or T cells enriched from blood (not recorded which). These receptors originate from a woman between 45 and 65 years old who had recovered from COVID-19. Both conserved end residues are part of each CDR3. A D gene is named only where the DNA matches it firmly. Clone size is given for some rows only: seen once, a few or many times, or a class if the clone is expanded.

v_gene	abundance	d_gene	j_gene	CDR3nt	CDR3aa
TRBV24-1	-	TRBD2	TRBJ2-2	TGTGCCACGGGCATCCAGTCAGCGGGGTTAACCGGGGAGCTGTTTTTT	CATGIQSAGLTGELFF
TRBV19	once	-	TRBJ2-1	TGTGCCAGTAGTATAACGGGCGGGACGACGAGGAATGAGCAGTTCTTC	CASSITGGTTRNEQFF
TRBV5-1	-	TRBD2	TRBJ2-7	TGCGCCAGCAGCTTTAGCGGGAGAGACTACGAGCAGTACTTC	CASSFSGRDYEQYF
TRBV9	-	-	TRBJ1-2	TGTGCCAGCAGCGTAGAGGCAGGCTATGGCTACACCTTC	CASSVEAGYGYTF
TRBV5-1	-	TRBD2	TRBJ2-1	TGCGCCAGCAGCCACGGGGGGGTTTCCTACAATGAGCAGTTCTTC	CASSHGGVSYNEQFF
TRBV19	-	TRBD1	TRBJ2-7	TGTGCCAGTAGACAAGGACAGGGCCGATCCTACGAGCAGTACTTC	CASRQGQGRSYEQYF
TRBV28	few	-	TRBJ1-1	TGTGCCAGCAGTTCAGGGCCGGGCACTGAAGCTTTCTTT	CASSSGPGTEAFF
TRBV27	-	-	TRBJ1-1	TGTGCCAGCAGTTTAATCCCGGGGACTGAAGCTTTCTTT	CASSLIPGTEAFF
TRBV29-1	-	-	TRBJ2-1	TGCAGCGTTGAAAGGGACAACAATGAGCAGTTCTTC	CSVERDNNEQFF
TRBV24-1	-	-	TRBJ1-2	TGTGCCACCAGTGATGGGGGCCCCCAGGGCTTGAGCTATGGCTACACCTTC	CATSDGGPQGLSYGYTF
TRBV27	once	TRBD2	TRBJ2-3	TGTGCCAGCAGTACATCTAGCGGGATGCTCACAGATACGCAGTATTTT	CASSTSSGMLTDTQYF
TRBV7-9	-	-	TRBJ2-5	TGTGCCAGCAGCTTAGCATCACAGGGAGGGGAGACCCAGTACTTC	CASSLASQGGETQYF
TRBV5-5	-	TRBD1	TRBJ1-1	TGTGCCAGCAGCGCCCGGACAGGGAATGATGAAGCTTTCTTT	CASSARTGNDEAFF
TRBV19	-	-	TRBJ1-5	TGTGCCAGTAGTACCCTAGGTCGGGGAAGCAATCAGCCCCAGCATTTT	CASSTLGRGSNQPQHF
TRBV4-3	-	TRBD1	TRBJ2-1	TGCGCCAGCAGCCCCGGGACAGGGGCCTACAATGAGCAGTTCTTC	CASSPGTGAYNEQFF